This T cell receptor (beta chain) is drawn from a study of early T cells in non-severe SARS-CoV-2 infection. In the study overall: Unsorted whole-blood RNA was sequenced in bulk, leaving chains unpaired. Study results and caveats: Anti-spike CD8 specificities were favored by VDJdb matching, whose results missed private and CD4 specificities.

This clonotype was seen many times. Its antigen is still unknown. Each cDNA molecule carried a unique molecular identifier. TCRdb used MiXCR to reprocess the 5' RACE reads, holding one entry per CDR3 protein. The sample holds 45,000 to 55,000 distinct CDR3 sequences, roughly 11% seen once. With 1 base removed from V and 2 bases from J, the gap between germline ends came to 13 bases. The germline CDR1 and CDR2 sequences are SGDLS and YYNGEE. The CDR3 contains 15 residues. Sequenced sample: whole blood. This receptor was identified in an adult who was a healthcare worker with PCR-confirmed SARS-CoV-2 infection or an uninfected control (not recorded which). This rearrangement joins TRBV9 to TRBJ2-7; no clear D. The CDR3 here is CASSVKWEKAYEQYF. CDR3 coding DNA: TGTGCCAGCAGCGTAAAATGGGAAAAAGCCTACGAGCAGTACTTC.